This TCR beta chain was observed in a study of breast tumors, draining lymph nodes, adjacent tissues. Regarding the study as a whole: Compared with lymph nodes, tumors were less diverse; compared with nontumor tissue, more. The lymph node origin of tumor T cells was framed as consistent with a hypothesis, not demonstrated.

Regarding this clonotype: Its antigen is unknown.

The CDR3 is 16 residues long. Germline assignment: CDR1 MNHEY and CDR2 SVGAGI. V shed 5 bases and J 0 bases; nucleotides not matched to a gene: 5. TCRdb used MiXCR to reprocess the multiplex PCR reads, holding one entry per CDR3 protein. The sample holds roughly 220,000 distinct CDR3 sequences, roughly a third seen once. The lymph nodes were axillary draining lymph nodes from breast cancer patients. The source is a female donor with breast cancer. Some clones in this sample may be carry-over from other donors' samples. Sequenced material: axillary lymph node tissue. The chain couples TRBV6-5 to TRBJ2-5; 11 bases map to TRBD2. CDR3 sequence: CASSPSLAGDQETQYF. CDR3 nucleotide sequence: TGTGCCAGCAGTCCCTCACTAGCGGGAGACCAAGAGACCCAGTACTTC.